The 15 T cell receptor beta chains in this list originate from one sample, sequenced in a study of cytomegalovirus exposure and HLA in healthy donors. This table comes from immunoSEQ multiplex PCR, and its TCRdb copy is limited to in-frame clones, with some not included. The data show around 140,000 clones, about 94% seen once. Sequences were obtained from PBMCs. Receptors were obtained from a man aged 18 to 30 in good health and CMV-seropositive.

The V call is TRBV6-4, the J call TRBJ2-6, with D maybe TRBD1 (6 bases). Trimming stripped 1 base from V and 0 bases from J, with 22 bases between. The CDR3 is 21 residues long. Per germline, CDR1 MRHNA and CDR2 SNTAGT. CDR3 sequence: CASSDYRVWQRGFSGANVLTF. For the CDR3, the DNA is TGTGCCAGCAGTGACTACAGGGTTTGGCAGCGAGGATTCTCTGGGGCCAACGTCCTGACTTTC.

The chain employs TRBV28 and TRBJ1-4; the D gene is possibly TRBD1 (5 bases). The V and J ends lost 5 bases and 8 bases respectively, with 21 bases between them. CDR3 length equals 16 residues. Germline V gene lookup returns CDR1 MDHEN and CDR2 SYDVKM. CDR3: CASSMTGEGGGEKLFF. DNA for the CDR3: TGTGCCAGCAGTATGACCGGAGAGGGCGGGGGGGAAAAACTGTTTTTT.

This clone appeared a single time. The V call is TRBV7-2, the J call TRBJ2-1; D remains unclear. The CDR3 loop spans 15 amino acids. Trimming took 5 bases from V and 0 from J, leaving 11 bases between them. Per germline, CDR1 SGHTA and CDR2 FQGNSA. The CDR3 reads CASSLNSPSYNEQFF. CDR3 in DNA: TGTGCCAGCAGCCTGAACTCCCCCTCCTACAATGAGCAGTTCTTC.

Here the CDR3 reads CASSSRTSGTYEQYF. CDR3 sequence (DNA): TGTGCCAGCAGTTCCAGGACTAGCGGTACCTACGAGCAGTACTTC. The chain recombines TRBV27 with TRBJ2-7; TRBD2 agrees at 10 bases. Looked up from germline, CDR1 is MNHEY and CDR2 is SMNVEV (reference sequence). CDR3 length: 15 residues. V gave up 4 bases and J gave up 2 bases; unmatched junction bases: 5.

This clone was seen a single time. This chain uses TRBV4-1 with TRBJ2-7; D remains ambiguous. Trimming removed 3 bases from V and 0 bases from J, with 9 bases in between. The CDR3 covers 14 residues. Germline lookup yields CDR1 MGHRA and CDR2 YSYEKL. The chain's CDR3 is CASSQARSSYEQYF. Written as DNA, the CDR3 is TGCGCCAGCAGCCAGGCTAGGAGCTCCTACGAGCAGTACTTC.

The chain recombines TRBV11-3 with TRBJ2-1; 12 bases agree with TRBD2. Germline V lookup: CDR1 SGHNT, CDR2 YENEEA. The CDR3 covers 15 residues. V gave up 3 bases and J gave up 5 bases; unmatched junction bases: 2. The CDR3 reads CASSLTSGRHNEQFF. The CDR3 DNA is TGTGCCAGCAGCTTGACTAGCGGGAGACACAATGAGCAGTTCTTC.

The rearrangement links TRBV7-9 to TRBJ2-7; D is undetermined. The CDR3 runs 12 residues. Germline V lookup: CDR1 SEHNR, CDR2 FQNEAQ (reference sequence). Trimming pared 2 bases from V and 3 bases from J, leaving 5 bases between. The CDR3 DNA sequence: TGTGCCAGCAGCTTAACTTTCTACGAGCAGTACTTC. Its translation: CASSLTFYEQYF.

This chain uses TRBV7-2 with TRBJ2-7, with D maybe TRBD1 (5 bases). Trimming removed 7 bases from V and 4 bases from J, with 14 bases in between. Germline CDR1 reads SGHTA; CDR2 reads FQGNSA. CDR3 length: 13 residues. The chain's CDR3 is CASTRDSLYEQYF. The CDR3 nucleotides read TGTGCCAGCACCCGAGACAGTCTTTACGAGCAGTACTTC.

The gene calls are TRBV9 and TRBJ2-1; 8 bases align to TRBD1. This CDR3 has 15 residues. Germline values: CDR1 SGDLS, CDR2 YYNGEE. V was clipped by 0 bases and J by 11 bases; unmatched bases: 10. The CDR3: CASSVGAGGHEKQFF. The CDR3 DNA is TGTGCCAGCAGCGTAGGAGCAGGGGGCCACGAGAAGCAGTTCTTC. The full variable domain, its missing parts supplied by reference TRBV9 and TRBJ2-1, is DSGVTQTPKHLITATGQRVTLRCSPRSGDLSVYWYQQSLDQGLQFLIQYYNGEERAKGNILERFSAQQFPDLHSELNLSSLELGDSALYFCASSVGAGGHEKQFFGPGTRLTVL.

The gene calls are TRBV5-1 and TRBJ1-3; 8 nucleotides match TRBD1. After removal of 3 bases from V and 1 base from J, the junction contained 3 bases not matched to a gene. The germline V gene encodes CDR1 SGHRS and CDR2 YFSETQ. CDR3 length: 15 residues. CDR3 residues: CASSSGGNSGNTIYF. In nucleotides, the CDR3 is TGCGCCAGCAGCTCAGGGGGCAATTCTGGAAACACCATATATTTT.

CDR3 in DNA: TGTGCCAGCAGCCACCAGGGAGGCGGCGAGCAGTACTTC. Encoded protein: CASSHQGGGEQYF. This chain connects TRBV4-2 to TRBJ2-7; D perhaps matches TRBD2 (6 bases). The V and J ends lost 3 bases and 6 bases respectively, with 12 bases between them. Germline CDR1 LGHNA, CDR2 YNFKEQ. This CDR3 has 13 amino acids.

The gene calls are TRBV5-4 and TRBJ1-2; 8 bases fit TRBD1. Germline CDR1 reads SGHNT; CDR2 reads YYREEE (reference sequence). This CDR3 comprises 14 residues. The junction had 6 bases not matched to a gene; V was cut back by 4 bases and J by 4 bases. The CDR3 loop is CASSRDRPIYGYTF. DNA for the CDR3: TGTGCCAGCAGCAGGGACAGGCCAATCTATGGCTACACCTTC.

The rearrangement joins TRBV4-1 to TRBJ1-5; 7 bases map to TRBD1. The CDR3 has 16 amino acids. Germline CDR1 and CDR2: MGHRA and YSYEKL. V gave up 5 bases and J gave up 1 base; unmatched junction bases: 8. CDR3 protein: CASSIAGGGSNQPQHF. CDR3 sequence (DNA): TGCGCCAGCAGCATAGCAGGGGGAGGAAGCAATCAGCCCCAGCATTTT.

The V gene is TRBV27, the J gene TRBJ1-1; tentative D call: TRBD1 (5 bases). The germline V gene encodes CDR1 MNHEY and CDR2 SMNVEV (reference sequence). Trimming took off 6 bases at V and 10 bases at J, with 21 bases between the two ends. This CDR3 spans 14 amino acids. Written as DNA, the CDR3 is TGTGCCAGCAGCAACCCGGGACTAGGGATCGGAGCTTTCTTT. Residues: CASSNPGLGIGAFF.

The chain joins TRBV11-1 to TRBJ1-1; D gene uncertain. Germline-derived CDR1 and CDR2 are SGHAT and FQDESV (reference sequence). With 0 bases removed from V and 3 bases from J, the gap between germline ends came to 14 bases. This CDR3 is 16 amino acids long. The CDR3 nucleotides are TGTGCCAGCAGCTTAGCGAAGCGGATCCTGGACACTGAAGCTTTCTTT. Protein product: CASSLAKRILDTEAFF.